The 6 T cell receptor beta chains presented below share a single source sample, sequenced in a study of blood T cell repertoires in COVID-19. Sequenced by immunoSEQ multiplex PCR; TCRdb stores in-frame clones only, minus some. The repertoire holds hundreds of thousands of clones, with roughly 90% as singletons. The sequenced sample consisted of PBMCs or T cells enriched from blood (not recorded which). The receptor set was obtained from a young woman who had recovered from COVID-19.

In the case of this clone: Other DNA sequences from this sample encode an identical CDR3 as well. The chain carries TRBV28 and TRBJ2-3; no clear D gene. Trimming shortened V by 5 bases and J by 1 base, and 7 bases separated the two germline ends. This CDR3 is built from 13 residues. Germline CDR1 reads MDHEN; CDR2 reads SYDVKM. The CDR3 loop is CASSPPGTDTQYF. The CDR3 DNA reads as TGTGCCAGCAGTCCCCCCGGCACAGATACGCAGTATTTT.

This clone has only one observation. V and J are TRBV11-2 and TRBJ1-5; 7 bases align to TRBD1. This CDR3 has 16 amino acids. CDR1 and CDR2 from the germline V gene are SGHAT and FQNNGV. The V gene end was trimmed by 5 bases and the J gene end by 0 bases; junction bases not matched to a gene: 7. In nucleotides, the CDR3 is TGTGCCAGCAGCCCCATCAGGGGGTATAGCAATCAGCCCCAGCATTTT. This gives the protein CASSPIRGYSNQPQHF.

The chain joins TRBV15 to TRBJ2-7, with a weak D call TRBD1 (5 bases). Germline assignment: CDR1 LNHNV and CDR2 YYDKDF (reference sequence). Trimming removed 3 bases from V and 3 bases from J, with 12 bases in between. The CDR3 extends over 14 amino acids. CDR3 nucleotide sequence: TGTGCCACCAGCAGGCTCCAGGGAAACTACGAGCAGTACTTC. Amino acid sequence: CATSRLQGNYEQYF.

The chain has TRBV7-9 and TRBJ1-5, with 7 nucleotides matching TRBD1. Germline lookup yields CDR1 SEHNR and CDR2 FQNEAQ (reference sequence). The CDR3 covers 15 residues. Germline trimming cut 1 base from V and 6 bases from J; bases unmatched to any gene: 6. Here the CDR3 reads CASSLGDSTVQPQHF. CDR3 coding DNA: TGTGCCAGCAGCTTAGGGGACAGCACGGTTCAGCCCCAGCATTTT.

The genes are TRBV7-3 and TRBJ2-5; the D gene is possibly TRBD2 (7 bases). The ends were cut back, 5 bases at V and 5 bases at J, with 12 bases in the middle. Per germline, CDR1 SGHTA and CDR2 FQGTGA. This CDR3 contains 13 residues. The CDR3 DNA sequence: TGTGCCAGCAGCCCGGGGGGCTGGGAGACCCAGTACTTC. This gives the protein CASSPGGWETQYF.

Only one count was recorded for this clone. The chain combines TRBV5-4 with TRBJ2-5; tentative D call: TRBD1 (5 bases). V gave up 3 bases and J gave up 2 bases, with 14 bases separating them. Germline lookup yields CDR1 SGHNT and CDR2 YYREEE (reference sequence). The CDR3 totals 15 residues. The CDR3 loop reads CASSSFIDRQETQYF. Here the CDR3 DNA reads TGTGCCAGCAGCTCATTTATAGACAGACAAGAGACCCAGTACTTC. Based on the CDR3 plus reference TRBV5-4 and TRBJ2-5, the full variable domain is ETGVTQSPTHLIKTRGQQVTLRCSSQSGHNTVSWYQQALGQGPQFIFQYYREEENGRGNFPPRFSGLQFPNYSSELNVNALELDDSALYLCASSSFIDRQETQYFGPGTRLLVL.